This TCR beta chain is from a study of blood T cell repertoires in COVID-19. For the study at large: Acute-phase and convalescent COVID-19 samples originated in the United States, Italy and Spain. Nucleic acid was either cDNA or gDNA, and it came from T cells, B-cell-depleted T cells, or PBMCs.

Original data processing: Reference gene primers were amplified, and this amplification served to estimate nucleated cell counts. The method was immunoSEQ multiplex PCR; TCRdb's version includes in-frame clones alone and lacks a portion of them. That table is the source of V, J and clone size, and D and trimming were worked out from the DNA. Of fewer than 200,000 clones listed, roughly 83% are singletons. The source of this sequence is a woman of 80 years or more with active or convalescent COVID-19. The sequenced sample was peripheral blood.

The CDR3, as DNA: TGTGCCAGCAGCGTAGCTGGGCAGGGGGCTTCAGATACGCAGTATTTT. Translated, it gives CASSVAGQGASDTQYF. V and J are TRBV9 and TRBJ2-3, with 8 bases fitting TRBD1. V trimming: 0 bases; J trimming: 4 bases; junction bases outside the gene matches: 7. The CDR3 consists of 16 residues. Germline V gene lookup returns CDR1 SGDLS and CDR2 YYNGEE.